These 3 T cell receptor beta chains came from one sample sequenced in a study of T-cell reconstitution after alpha-beta-depleted transplantation in children. This sample's TCRbeta library carried unique molecular identifier barcodes. One entry per CDR3 protein results from TCRdb running MiXCR on the PCR reads. The repertoire holds 300,000 to 400,000 distinct CDR3 sequences, with roughly 16% as singletons. The sequences come from PBMCs, mostly from graft donor cells, collected 360 days after TCRalphabeta/CD19-depleted stem cell transplant. The source is a male patient aged 2-9 years who had a stem cell transplant for acute lymphoblastic leukemia, so the T cells may come from the graft donor.

This clonotype was counted ten times or more. V usage is TRBV29-1 and J usage is TRBJ2-5; no firm D call. The CDR3 extends over 17 amino acids. Germline assignment: CDR1 SQVTM and CDR2 ANQGSEA. Trimming pared 3 bases from V and 0 bases from J, leaving 20 bases between. The CDR3 sequence: CSVESSPGVGYQETQYF. The DNA of the CDR3 is TGCAGCGTTGAGTCCTCTCCAGGAGTGGGATACCAAGAGACCCAGTACTTC.

This clonotype has a handful of counts. This sequence joins TRBV7-6 and TRBJ2-1; D is ambiguous. This CDR3 is 16 amino acids long. Per the germline V gene, CDR1 is SGHVS and CDR2 is FNYEAQ. Trimming removed 5 bases from V and 1 base from J, with 15 bases in between. CDR3 bases: TGTGCCAGCAGCCCTCGTAGTATGACTTCCTACAATGAGCAGTTCTTC. It specifies CASSPRSMTSYNEQFF.

There are many counts of this clonotype. The V and J genes are TRBV7-2 and TRBJ2-3, with 8 positions matching TRBD2. Trimming took 5 bases from V and 1 from J; bases not matched to a gene: 5. This CDR3 comprises 15 residues. In germline, CDR1 is SGHTA, CDR2 FQGNSA. CDR3 region: CASSLLGLGTDTQYF. CDR3 nucleotide sequence: TGTGCCAGCAGCCTACTGGGACTAGGCACAGATACGCAGTATTTT.